This T cell receptor beta chain was profiled in a study of beta chain features in type 1 diabetes. Study overall: Researchers looked at 107,917,701 sorted cells across all samples.

General study findings and limits: All four CD4+ subsets of Type 1 diabetes patients contained TCRB CDR3s that were moderately but significantly shorter.

In germline, CDR1 is SGHAT, CDR2 FQNNGV. The CDR3 runs 14 residues. The V and J ends lost 3 bases and 8 bases, in that order; junction bases with no gene match: 5. cDNA synthesis used the whole RNA isolate, giving expressed TCRB sequences. Profiling relied on immunoSEQ multiplex PCR, and the TCRdb table lists in-frame clones only, not all of them. Among about 400,000 clones listed, over 9.5% were seen once. Worth noting for this clone: Its antigen is not known.

Sample: naive CD4+ T cells from blood. The TCR comes from a woman between 18 and 30 years old with type 1 diabetes. The chain uses TRBV11-2 and TRBJ1-4, with TRBD1 identical over 8 bases. CDR3 residues: CASSFRTGLEKLFF. As DNA, the CDR3 is TGTGCCAGCAGCTTTCGGACAGGGCTGGAAAAACTGTTTTTT.